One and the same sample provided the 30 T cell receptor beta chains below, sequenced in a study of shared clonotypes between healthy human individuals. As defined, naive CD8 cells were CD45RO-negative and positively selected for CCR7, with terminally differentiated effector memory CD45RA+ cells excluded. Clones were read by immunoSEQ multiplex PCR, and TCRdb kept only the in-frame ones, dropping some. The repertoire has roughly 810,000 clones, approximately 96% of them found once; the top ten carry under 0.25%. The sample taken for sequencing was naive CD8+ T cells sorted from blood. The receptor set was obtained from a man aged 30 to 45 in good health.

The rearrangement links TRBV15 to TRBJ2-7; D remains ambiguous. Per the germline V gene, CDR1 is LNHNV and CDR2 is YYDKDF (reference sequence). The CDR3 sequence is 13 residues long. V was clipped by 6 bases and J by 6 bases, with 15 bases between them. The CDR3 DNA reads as TGTGCCACCAGAGTTGGTAGGGATGGCGAGCAGTACTTC. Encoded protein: CATRVGRDGEQYF. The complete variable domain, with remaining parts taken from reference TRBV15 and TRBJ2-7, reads DAMVIQNPRYQVTQFGKPVTLSCSQTLNHNVMYWYQQKSSQAPKLLFHYYDKDFNNEADTPDNFQSRRPNTSFCFLDIRSPGLGDTAMYLCATRVGRDGEQYFGPGTRLTVT.

In nucleotides, the CDR3 is TGCGCCAGCAGCCAAATATTTTCAGGGAACACTGAAGCTTTCTTT. Amino acid sequence: CASSQIFSGNTEAFF. V gene TRBV4-3 combines with J gene TRBJ1-1; D unresolved. This CDR3 is built from 15 residues. The V gene's germline CDR1 is LGHNA and CDR2 YSLEER. V lost 2 bases and J 1 base, leaving 11 bases between the germline ends.

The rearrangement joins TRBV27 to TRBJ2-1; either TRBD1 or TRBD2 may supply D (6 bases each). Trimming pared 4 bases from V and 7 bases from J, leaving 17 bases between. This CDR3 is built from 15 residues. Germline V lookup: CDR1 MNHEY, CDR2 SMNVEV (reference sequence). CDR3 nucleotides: TGTGCCAGCAGTTCAATAGAGAGGGGGAGGAATGAGCAGTTCTTC. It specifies CASSSIERGRNEQFF.

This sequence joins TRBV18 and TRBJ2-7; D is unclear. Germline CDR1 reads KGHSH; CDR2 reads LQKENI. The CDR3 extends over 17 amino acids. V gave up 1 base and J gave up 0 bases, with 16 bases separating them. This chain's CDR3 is CASSPQGRGISSYEQYF. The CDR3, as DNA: TGTGCCAGCTCACCACAGGGCAGAGGAATTAGCTCCTACGAGCAGTACTTC.

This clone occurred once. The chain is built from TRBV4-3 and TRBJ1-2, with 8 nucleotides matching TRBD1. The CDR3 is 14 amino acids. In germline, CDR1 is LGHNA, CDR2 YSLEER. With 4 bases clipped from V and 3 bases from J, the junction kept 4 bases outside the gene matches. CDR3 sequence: CASSPDRGDYGYTF. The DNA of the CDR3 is TGCGCCAGCAGCCCAGACAGGGGCGACTATGGCTACACCTTC.

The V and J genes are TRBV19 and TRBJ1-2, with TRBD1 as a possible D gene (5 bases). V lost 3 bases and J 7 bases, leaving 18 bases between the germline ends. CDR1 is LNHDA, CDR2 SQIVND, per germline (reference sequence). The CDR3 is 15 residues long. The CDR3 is CASSIPSSRGGGYTF. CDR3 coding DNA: TGTGCCAGTAGTATTCCCTCTTCAAGGGGCGGTGGCTACACCTTC.

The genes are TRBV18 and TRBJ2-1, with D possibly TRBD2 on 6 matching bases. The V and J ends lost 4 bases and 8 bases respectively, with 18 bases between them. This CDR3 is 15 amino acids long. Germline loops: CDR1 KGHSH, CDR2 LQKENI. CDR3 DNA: TGTGCCAGCTCACTAAGGGCACTAGCCATGGATGAGCAGTTCTTC. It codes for CASSLRALAMDEQFF.

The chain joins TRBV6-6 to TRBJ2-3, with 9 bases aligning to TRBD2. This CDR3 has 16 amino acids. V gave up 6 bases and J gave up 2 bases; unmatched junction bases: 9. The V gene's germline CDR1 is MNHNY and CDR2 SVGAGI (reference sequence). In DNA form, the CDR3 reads TGTGCCAGCAGGTACGGGCTAGCGGGAACCACAGATACGCAGTATTTT. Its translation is CASRYGLAGTTDTQYF.

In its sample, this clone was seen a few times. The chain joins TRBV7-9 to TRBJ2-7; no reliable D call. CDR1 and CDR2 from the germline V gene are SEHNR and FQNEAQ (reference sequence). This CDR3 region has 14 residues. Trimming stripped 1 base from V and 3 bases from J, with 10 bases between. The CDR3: CASSLESSIYEQYF. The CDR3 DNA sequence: TGTGCCAGCAGCTTAGAGTCATCAATCTACGAGCAGTACTTC. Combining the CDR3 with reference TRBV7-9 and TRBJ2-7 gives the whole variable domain DTGVSQNPRHKITKRGQNVTFRCDPISEHNRLYWYRQTLGQGPEFLTYFQNEAQLEKSRLLSDRFSAERPKGSFSTLEIQRTEQGDSAMYLCASSLESSIYEQYFGPGTRLTVT.

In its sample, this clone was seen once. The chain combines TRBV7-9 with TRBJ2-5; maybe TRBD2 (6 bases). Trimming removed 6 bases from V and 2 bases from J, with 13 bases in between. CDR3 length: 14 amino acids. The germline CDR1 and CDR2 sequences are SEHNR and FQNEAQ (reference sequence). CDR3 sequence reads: CASSTSGPQETQYF. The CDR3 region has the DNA TGTGCCAGCAGTACCAGCGGGCCTCAAGAGACCCAGTACTTC.

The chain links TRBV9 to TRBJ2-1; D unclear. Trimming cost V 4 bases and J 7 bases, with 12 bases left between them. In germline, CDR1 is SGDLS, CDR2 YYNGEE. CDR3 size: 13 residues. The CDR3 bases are TGTGCCAGCAGCCCCAACCGACCAAATGAGCAGTTCTTC. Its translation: CASSPNRPNEQFF.

CDR3 loop: CASRGEPSYEQYF. CDR3 DNA: TGTGCCAGCAGGGGGGAACCCTCCTACGAGCAGTACTTC. The chain recombines TRBV7-9 with TRBJ2-7; D possibly matches TRBD1 or TRBD2 (5 bases each). Germline-derived CDR1 and CDR2 are SEHNR and FQNEAQ (reference sequence). V lost 6 bases, J lost 0 bases, and 9 bases lay in between. The CDR3 extends over 13 amino acids.

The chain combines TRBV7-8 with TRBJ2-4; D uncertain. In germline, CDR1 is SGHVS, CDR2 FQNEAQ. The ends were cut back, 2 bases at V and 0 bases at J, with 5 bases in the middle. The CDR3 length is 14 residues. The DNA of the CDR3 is TGTGCCAGCAGCTTAAGATTAGCCAAAAACATTCAGTACTTC. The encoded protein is CASSLRLAKNIQYF.

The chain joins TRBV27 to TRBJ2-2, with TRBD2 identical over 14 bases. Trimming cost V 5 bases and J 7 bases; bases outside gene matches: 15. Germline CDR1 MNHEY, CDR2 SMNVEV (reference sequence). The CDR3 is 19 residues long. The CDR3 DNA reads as TGTGCCAGCAGTCTAAGGCTCCCGGGACTAGCGGGAGCCAACGGGGAGCTGTTTTTT. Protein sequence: CASSLRLPGLAGANGELFF.

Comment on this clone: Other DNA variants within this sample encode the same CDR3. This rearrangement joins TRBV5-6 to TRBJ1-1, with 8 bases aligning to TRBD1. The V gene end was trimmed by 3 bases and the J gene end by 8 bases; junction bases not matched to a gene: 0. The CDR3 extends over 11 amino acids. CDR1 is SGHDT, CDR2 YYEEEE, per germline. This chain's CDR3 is CASSWTGEAFF. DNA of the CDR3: TGTGCCAGCAGCTGGACAGGGGAAGCTTTCTTT.

The CDR3 DNA follows: TGTGCCAGTGATACAGGATCCACTGAAGCTTTCTTT. Translating gives CASDTGSTEAFF. The chain combines TRBV19 with TRBJ1-1; possible D gene TRBD1, 5 bases. Germline V CDR1 and CDR2: LNHDA, SQIVND (reference sequence). The CDR3 spans 12 residues. Trimming cost V 8 bases and J 4 bases, with 11 bases left between them.

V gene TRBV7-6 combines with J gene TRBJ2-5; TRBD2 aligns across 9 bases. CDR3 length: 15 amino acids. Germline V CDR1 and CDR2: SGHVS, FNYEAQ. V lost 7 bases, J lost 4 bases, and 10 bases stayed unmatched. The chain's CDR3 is CASIFPTSGRETQYF. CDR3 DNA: TGTGCCAGCATCTTCCCGACTAGCGGTCGAGAGACCCAGTACTTC.

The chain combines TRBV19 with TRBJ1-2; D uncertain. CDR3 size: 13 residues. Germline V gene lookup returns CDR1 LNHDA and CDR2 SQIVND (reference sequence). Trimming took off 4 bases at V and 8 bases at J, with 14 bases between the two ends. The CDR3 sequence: CASSTKPEGGYTF. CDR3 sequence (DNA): TGTGCCAGTAGTACTAAACCCGAGGGCGGCTACACCTTC.

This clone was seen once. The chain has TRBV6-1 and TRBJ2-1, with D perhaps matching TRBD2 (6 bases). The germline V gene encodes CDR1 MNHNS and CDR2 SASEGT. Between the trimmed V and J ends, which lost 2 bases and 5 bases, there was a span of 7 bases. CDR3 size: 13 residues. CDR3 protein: CASSEWTNNEQFF. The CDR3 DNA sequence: TGTGCCAGCAGTGAATGGACTAACAATGAGCAGTTCTTC.

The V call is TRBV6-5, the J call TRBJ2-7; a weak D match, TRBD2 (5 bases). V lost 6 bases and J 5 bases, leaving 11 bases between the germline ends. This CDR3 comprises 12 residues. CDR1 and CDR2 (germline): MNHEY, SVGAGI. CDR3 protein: CASSPSGNEQYF. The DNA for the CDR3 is TGTGCCAGCAGCCCCAGCGGTAACGAGCAGTACTTC.

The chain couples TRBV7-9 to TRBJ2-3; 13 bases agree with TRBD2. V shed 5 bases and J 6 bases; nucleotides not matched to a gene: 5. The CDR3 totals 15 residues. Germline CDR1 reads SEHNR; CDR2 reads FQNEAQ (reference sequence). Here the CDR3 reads CASSPTSGGADTQYF. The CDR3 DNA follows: TGTGCCAGCAGCCCCACTAGCGGGGGGGCCGATACGCAGTATTTT.

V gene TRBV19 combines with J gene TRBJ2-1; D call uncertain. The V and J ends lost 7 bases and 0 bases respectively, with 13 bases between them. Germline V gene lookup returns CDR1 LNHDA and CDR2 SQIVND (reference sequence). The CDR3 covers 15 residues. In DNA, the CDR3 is TGTGCCAGTACCCCCGCGGTGAGCTCCTACAATGAGCAGTTCTTC. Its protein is CASTPAVSSYNEQFF. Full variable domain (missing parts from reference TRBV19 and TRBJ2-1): DGGITQSPKYLFRKEGQNVTLSCEQNLNHDAMYWYRQDPGQGLRLIYYSQIVNDFQKGDIAEGYSVSREKKESFPLTVTSAQKNPTAFYLCASTPAVSSYNEQFFGPGTRLTVL.

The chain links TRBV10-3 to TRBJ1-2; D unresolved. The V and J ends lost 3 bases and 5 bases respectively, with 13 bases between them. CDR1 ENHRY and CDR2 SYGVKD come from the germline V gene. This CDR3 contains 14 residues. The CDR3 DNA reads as TGTGCCATCAGTGATCAGGCACCCGTTTATGGCTACACCTTC. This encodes CAISDQAPVYGYTF.

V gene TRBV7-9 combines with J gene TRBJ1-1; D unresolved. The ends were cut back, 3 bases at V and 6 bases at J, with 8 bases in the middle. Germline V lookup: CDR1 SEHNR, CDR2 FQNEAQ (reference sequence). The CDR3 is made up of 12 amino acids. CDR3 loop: CASSFAQPEAFF. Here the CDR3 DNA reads TGTGCCAGCAGCTTCGCGCAACCTGAAGCTTTCTTT. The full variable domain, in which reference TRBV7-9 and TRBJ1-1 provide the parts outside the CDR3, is DTGVSQNPRHKITKRGQNVTFRCDPISEHNRLYWYRQTLGQGPEFLTYFQNEAQLEKSRLLSDRFSAERPKGSFSTLEIQRTEQGDSAMYLCASSFAQPEAFFGQGTRLTVV.

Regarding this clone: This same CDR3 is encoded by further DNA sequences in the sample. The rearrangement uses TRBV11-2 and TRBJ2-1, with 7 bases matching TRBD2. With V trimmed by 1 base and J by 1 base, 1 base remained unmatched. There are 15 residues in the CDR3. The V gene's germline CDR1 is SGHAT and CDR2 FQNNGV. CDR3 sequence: CASSLGGRSYNEQFF. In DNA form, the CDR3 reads TGTGCCAGCAGCTTAGGCGGGAGATCCTACAATGAGCAGTTCTTC.

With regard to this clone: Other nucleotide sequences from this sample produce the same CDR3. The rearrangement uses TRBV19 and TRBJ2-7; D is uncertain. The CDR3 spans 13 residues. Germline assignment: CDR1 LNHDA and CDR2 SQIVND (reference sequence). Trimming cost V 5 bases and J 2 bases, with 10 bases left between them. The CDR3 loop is CASSRGPTYEQYF. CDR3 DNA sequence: TGTGCCAGTAGTCGTGGCCCCACCTACGAGCAGTACTTC. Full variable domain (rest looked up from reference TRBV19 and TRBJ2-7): DGGITQSPKYLFRKEGQNVTLSCEQNLNHDAMYWYRQDPGQGLRLIYYSQIVNDFQKGDIAEGYSVSREKKESFPLTVTSAQKNPTAFYLCASSRGPTYEQYFGPGTRLTVT.

CDR3 sequence: CSVELLGAGDYGYTF. Written as DNA, the CDR3 is TGCAGCGTTGAACTGTTGGGGGCGGGCGACTATGGCTACACCTTC. The genes are TRBV29-1 and TRBJ1-2; tentative D call: TRBD1 (6 bases). From germline, CDR1 is SQVTM and CDR2 ANQGSEA. The CDR3 covers 15 residues. The V end lost 2 bases, the J end lost 3 bases, and 16 bases lay between the germline ends.

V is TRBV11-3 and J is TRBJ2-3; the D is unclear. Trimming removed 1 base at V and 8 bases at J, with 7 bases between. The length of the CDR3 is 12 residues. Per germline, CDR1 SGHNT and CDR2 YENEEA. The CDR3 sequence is CASSLGAGTQYF. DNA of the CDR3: TGTGCCAGCAGCTTAGGTGCAGGTACGCAGTATTTT.

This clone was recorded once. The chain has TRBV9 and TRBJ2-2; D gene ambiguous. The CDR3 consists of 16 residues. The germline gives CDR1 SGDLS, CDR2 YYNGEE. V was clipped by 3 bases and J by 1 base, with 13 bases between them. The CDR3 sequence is CASSGFVGENTGELFF. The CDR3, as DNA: TGTGCCAGCAGCGGGTTTGTGGGCGAGAACACCGGGGAGCTGTTTTTT.

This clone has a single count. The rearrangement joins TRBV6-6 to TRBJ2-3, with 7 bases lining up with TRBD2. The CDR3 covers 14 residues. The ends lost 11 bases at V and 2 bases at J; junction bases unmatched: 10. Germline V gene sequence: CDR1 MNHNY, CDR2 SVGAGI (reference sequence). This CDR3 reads CAGAWGGDTDTQYF. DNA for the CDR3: TGTGCCGGGGCATGGGGGGGTGACACAGATACGCAGTATTTT.